Given below is one T cell receptor (beta chain) in context. This may be a read error, as it is one base from a much larger clone. This entry belongs to a study of molecular identifiers for immune sequencing clone quantification. This CDR3 spans 14 amino acids. V was trimmed by 1 base and J by 2 bases, leaving 8 bases between them. Germline values: CDR1 SEHNR, CDR2 FQNEAQ (reference sequence). MiXCR, run by TCRdb on the PCR reads, gives a single entry per CDR3 protein. The sample carries hundreds of thousands of distinct CDR3 sequences, over 25% recorded once. The V and J genes are TRBV7-9 and TRBJ1-2; D gene uncertain. Sequencing was carried out using naive CD8+ T cells from blood, with Jurkat cell RNA spiked in. The subset: FACS-sorted CD8+CD4-CCR7+CD45RA+ naive T cells. This TCR derives from a human donor in good health. Some libraries in this study had Jurkat cell RNA spiked in. The CDR3 bases are TGTGCCAGCAGCTTAGACATAGGAAACTATGGCTACACCTTC. Residues: CASSLDIGNYGYTF.